One and the same sample provided the 17 T cell receptor beta chains below, sequenced in a study of T-cell reconstitution after alpha-beta-depleted transplantation in children. Unique molecular identifiers were incorporated during preparation of the TCRbeta library. One entry per CDR3 protein results from TCRdb running MiXCR on the PCR reads. Among a few hundred thousand distinct CDR3 sequences listed, almost 10% were seen once. The sequenced sample was PBMCs from the stem cell graft donor, obtained from the stem cell graft. The receptors were sampled from a human donor who donated a stem cell graft to a child with SCID.

The rearrangement joins TRBV27 to TRBJ2-7; possibly TRBD1 for D (5 bases). From germline, CDR1 is MNHEY and CDR2 SMNVEV (reference sequence). Trimming stripped 2 bases from V and 0 bases from J, with 14 bases between. CDR3 length: 16 residues. The CDR3 here is CASSLNNPGHSYEQYF. The CDR3 nucleotides are TGTGCCAGCAGTTTAAACAATCCAGGGCACTCCTACGAGCAGTACTTC.

This chain connects TRBV27 to TRBJ2-3, with D perhaps matching TRBD2 (6 bases). Trimming removed 3 bases from V and 1 base from J, with 11 bases in between. CDR1 MNHEY and CDR2 SMNVEV come from the germline V gene (reference sequence). This CDR3 contains 15 residues. The DNA for the CDR3 is TGTGCCAGCAGTTTCCAGGGCGGGGGCACAGATACGCAGTATTTT. Translated: CASSFQGGGTDTQYF.

This clonotype was seen at least ten times. This chain connects TRBV19 to TRBJ1-5, with TRBD1 identical over 10 bases. Trimming removed 5 bases from V and 2 bases from J; junction bases left unmatched: 12. CDR1 and CDR2 (germline): LNHDA, SQIVND (reference sequence). The CDR3 consists of 18 residues. CDR3 DNA: TGTGCCAGTAGTCACGAACCGGGACAGGGGACTCGCAATCAGCCCCAGCATTTT. Protein sequence: CASSHEPGQGTRNQPQHF.

In its sample, this clonotype was seen a few times. This chain joins TRBV6-1 and TRBJ1-2; D possibly corresponds to TRBD1 (5 bases). This CDR3 comprises 13 residues. In germline, CDR1 is MNHNS, CDR2 SASEGT. V lost 6 bases and J 0 bases, leaving 8 bases between the germline ends. CDR3 loop: CASRGATNYGYTF. The CDR3 DNA reads TGTGCCAGCAGAGGGGCAACTAACTATGGCTACACCTTC.

This chain joins TRBV14 and TRBJ1-1; weak D call: TRBD1 (5 bases). V gave up 6 bases and J gave up 4 bases, with 18 bases separating them. Germline CDR1 SGHDN, CDR2 FVKESK. The CDR3 runs 15 residues. CDR3 bases: TGTGCCAGCAGTCACGAGAGGGGTAAAGGCACTGAAGCTTTCTTT. It yields the protein CASSHERGKGTEAFF.

This clonotype appeared many times. The genes are TRBV5-4 and TRBJ2-5; D uncertain. Per germline, CDR1 SGHNT and CDR2 YYREEE (reference sequence). The CDR3 runs to 14 residues. V gave up 4 bases and J gave up 2 bases, with 12 bases separating them. The DNA of the CDR3 is TGTGCCAGCAGCCCCCGGGCCAGACAAGAGACCCAGTACTTC. Its protein is CASSPRARQETQYF. Variable domain in full (rest from reference TRBV5-4 and TRBJ2-5): ETGVTQSPTHLIKTRGQQVTLRCSSQSGHNTVSWYQQALGQGPQFIFQYYREEENGRGNFPPRFSGLQFPNYSSELNVNALELDDSALYLCASSPRARQETQYFGPGTRLLVL.

V gene TRBV12-3 or TRBV12-4 combines with J gene TRBJ2-5, with 7 bases that match TRBD2. This CDR3 has 15 amino acids. With 8 bases clipped from V and 5 bases from J, the junction kept 14 bases outside the gene matches. The CDR3 nucleotides are TGTGCCAGCCGGGGAGGGGACCTACTGGGGGAGACCCAGTACTTC. Translation gives CASRGGDLLGETQYF.

This clonotype showed up just a few times. V usage is TRBV9 and J usage is TRBJ1-1; maybe TRBD1 (5 bases). Per germline, CDR1 SGDLS and CDR2 YYNGEE. This CDR3 region has 15 residues. Trimming shortened V by 5 bases and J by 0 bases, and 14 bases separated the two germline ends. The CDR3 DNA reads TGTGCCAGCAGATCGGGGGGTGACATGAACACTGAAGCTTTCTTT. Protein: CASRSGGDMNTEAFF.

CDR3 sequence: CASSTQGTSYEQYF. The CDR3 coding sequence is TGTGCCAGCTCGACACAGGGGACCTCCTACGAGCAGTACTTC. The chain is built from TRBV18 and TRBJ2-7, with 7 bases identical to TRBD1. The CDR3 runs 14 residues. The junction had 5 bases not matched to a gene; V was cut back by 6 bases and J by 0 bases. Germline V gene lookup returns CDR1 KGHSH and CDR2 LQKENI.

This clonotype was picked up many times. This chain joins TRBV21-1 and TRBJ2-5; TRBD1 was called by the table and not checked on the DNA. TRBV21-1 is a recognized pseudogene. The CDR3 has 17 amino acids. CDR3 region: CASTPLWGGRYQETQYF. The CDR3 region has the DNA TGTGCCAGCACCCCCCTCTGGGGGGGCCGGTACCAAGAGACCCAGTACTTC.

This clonotype was recorded many times. The genes are TRBV25-1 and TRBJ2-6; D is unresolved. Germline V gene sequence: CDR1 MGHDK, CDR2 SYGVNS. The CDR3 spans 17 residues. V was pared by 2 bases and J by 4 bases, with 15 bases between. The CDR3 DNA follows: TGTGCCAGCAGTGAACTCCCTACCGGTTCAGGGGCCAACGTCCTGACTTTC. Its translation is CASSELPTGSGANVLTF.

V is TRBV7-9 and J is TRBJ2-7; possibly TRBD1 or TRBD2 for D (6 bases each). The length of the CDR3 is 16 residues. The germline CDR1 and CDR2 sequences are SEHNR and FQNEAQ (reference sequence). V was trimmed by 5 bases and J by 3 bases, leaving 20 bases between them. The CDR3, as DNA: TGTGCCAGCAGCCCCGCGGCCCTCGGGGGCAACTACGAGCAGTACTTC. Translating gives CASSPAALGGNYEQYF.

There are many counts of this clonotype. The chain combines TRBV11-2 with TRBJ2-7; 8 nucleotides match TRBD1. Germline V gene sequence: CDR1 SGHAT, CDR2 FQNNGV. This CDR3 is built from 15 residues. The junction had 10 bases not matched to a gene; V was cut back by 6 bases and J by 3 bases. The CDR3 here is CASSPISGTGYEQYF. The CDR3 DNA reads as TGTGCCAGCAGTCCAATCTCCGGGACAGGCTACGAGCAGTACTTC.

This clonotype was observed a few times. The rearrangement uses TRBV2 and TRBJ1-6; no clear D. CDR1 and CDR2 (germline): SNHLY, FYNNEI. V was pared by 2 bases and J by 5 bases, with 7 bases between. The CDR3 runs 14 residues. CDR3 loop: CASSELPNNSPLHF. In DNA, the CDR3 is TGTGCCAGCAGTGAACTACCAAATAATTCACCCCTCCACTTT.

The gene calls are TRBV7-3 and TRBJ2-3; no firm D call. CDR3 length: 15 residues. In germline, CDR1 is SGHTA, CDR2 FQGTGA. Trimming took 2 bases from V and 2 from J, leaving 11 bases between them. CDR3 nucleotide sequence: TGTGCCAGCAGCTTATGGGCAGTCCACACAGATACGCAGTATTTT. This gives the protein CASSLWAVHTDTQYF.

This clonotype was counted only a few times. CDR3 loop: CSYLGTSDYNEQFF. CDR3 DNA: TGCAGTTACTTAGGGACTAGCGATTACAATGAGCAGTTCTTC. The chain carries TRBV20-1 and TRBJ2-1; 10 nucleotides line up with TRBD2. Trimming removed 8 bases from V and 4 bases from J; junction bases left unmatched: 8. CDR3 size: 14 residues. The germline gives CDR1 DFQATT, CDR2 SNEGSKA (reference sequence).

The J gene is TRBJ1-1, the V gene TRBV6-1; unclear D gene. Trimming took 7 bases from V and 7 from J, leaving 19 bases between them. Germline V lookup: CDR1 MNHNS, CDR2 SASEGT. This CDR3 region has 14 residues. CDR3 in amino acids: CASNPNGWSGEAFF. In DNA, the CDR3 is TGTGCCAGCAACCCCAATGGGTGGTCGGGTGAAGCTTTCTTT.